These 2 T cell receptor beta chains came from one sample sequenced in a study of identical twins. TCRdb re-called the 5' RACE reads through MiXCR, storing one row per CDR3 protein. The data show hundreds of thousands of distinct CDR3 sequences, with 6% to 6.5% seen just once and around 1.7% held by the top ten. Source material: naive T cells sorted from blood. These receptors all come from a man aged 18 to 30 in good health.

This clonotype was found many times. This rearrangement joins TRBV29-1 to TRBJ2-3; 7 nucleotides agree with TRBD2. J gave up 2 bases and V 5 bases, and 4 bases lay outside the gene matches. Germline CDR1 and CDR2: SQVTM and ANQGSEA. The CDR3 runs 13 residues. The CDR3 loop is CSVSGGVTDTQYF. CDR3 bases: TGCAGCGTTTCGGGGGGAGTCACAGATACGCAGTATTTT.

In its sample, this clonotype was seen a few times. V usage is TRBV10-2 and J usage is TRBJ2-3; D may match TRBD1 or TRBD2 (5 bases each). This CDR3 is built from 17 residues. The germline CDR1 and CDR2 sequences are WSHSY and SAAADI. Trimming removed 4 bases at V and 4 bases at J, with 21 bases between. CDR3 amino acids: CASSGGGPGGWADTQYF. CDR3 DNA sequence: TGCGCCAGCAGTGGCGGAGGCCCTGGGGGATGGGCAGATACGCAGTATTTT.